A single sample is the source of the 13 T cell receptor beta chains below, sequenced in a study of CD8+CD57+ T cells in acquired aplastic anemia listed by TCRdb under 2018. The sequencing machine was an Illumina HiSeq 2000. TCR beta VDJ combination and CDR3 sequence profiling used genomic DNA as the template. Clones were called with MiXCR by TCRdb after fastp trimmed the public reads at Q25, and only in-frame beta chains were retained. CDR3 protein duplicates are merged, each entry listing the most common genes and DNA. For this sample there are about 420,000 distinct CDR3 sequences; 55% to 70% appear just once. Approximately 3.8% of the sample lies in the top ten. The sequencing sample was made of sorted CD4+, CD8+, or CD8+CD57+ T cells (not recorded which) from PBMCs. These receptors were taken from a human donor in good health, serving as a control.

This clonotype occurred many times. V and J are TRBV7-2 and TRBJ1-5, with D uncertain. V gave up 5 bases and J gave up 7 bases, with 15 bases separating them. Germline V lookup: CDR1 SGHTA, CDR2 FQGNSA. CDR3 length: 14 amino acids. The chain's CDR3 is CASSPSTVRQPQHF. The DNA of the CDR3 is TGTGCCAGCAGCCCGAGTACGGTACGGCAGCCCCAGCATTTT.

This chain uses TRBV29-1 with TRBJ1-1; perhaps TRBD1 as D (6 bases). The germline V gene has CDR1 SQVTM and CDR2 ANQGSEA. The CDR3 has 13 amino acids. Trimming took off 6 bases at V and 0 bases at J, with 11 bases between the two ends. CDR3 coding DNA: TGCAGCGTCAGGGGTTTGATGAACACTGAAGCTTTCTTT. This translates into CSVRGLMNTEAFF.

The chain is built from TRBV4-3 and TRBJ1-5; D not resolved. Germline V CDR1 and CDR2: LGHNA, YSLEER. V was trimmed by 0 bases and J by 6 bases, leaving 15 bases between them. This CDR3 has 16 residues. Here the CDR3 reads CASSQETSRLPQPQHF. DNA of the CDR3: TGCGCCAGCAGCCAAGAAACCTCCAGGCTTCCTCAGCCCCAGCATTTT.

Many counts were recorded for this clonotype. CDR3 loop: CASSLSGGVTDTQYF. The CDR3 region has the DNA TGTGCCAGCAGCTTAAGCGGGGGGGTGACAGATACGCAGTATTTT. J is TRBJ2-3 and V is TRBV7-6; TRBD2 agrees at 10 bases. The CDR3 length is 15 residues. Germline loops: CDR1 SGHVS, CDR2 FNYEAQ. V lost 2 bases to trimming and J lost 3 bases; unmatched junction nucleotides: 2.

This clonotype was detected only a few times. A junction boundary mismatches the germline segment, possibly from a read error. The V and J genes are TRBV18 and TRBJ1-2; 10 nucleotides agree with TRBD1. There are 14 residues in the CDR3. Germline V gives CDR1 KGHSH, CDR2 LQKENI. The CDR3 here is CASSPTTGGGFYFF. The DNA for the CDR3 is TGTGCCAGCTCACCTACGACAGGGGGCGGCTTTTACTTCTTC.

This clonotype was detected only a few times. V is TRBV19 and J is TRBJ1-6; D gene unclear. The CDR3 runs 13 residues. Deletions cut 8 bases from V and 6 bases from J, with 11 bases between. Germline-derived CDR1 and CDR2 are LNHDA and SQIVND (reference sequence). CDR3 sequence reads: CASGPTFNSPLHF. CDR3 sequence (DNA): TGTGCCAGTGGGCCGACATTTAATTCACCCCTCCACTTT.

The chain uses TRBV7-9 and TRBJ2-7, with D possibly TRBD1 on 6 matching bases. Germline values: CDR1 SEHNR, CDR2 FQNEAQ (reference sequence). The CDR3 covers 15 residues. Trimming removed 6 bases from V and 9 bases from J, with 24 bases in between. DNA of the CDR3: TGTGCCAGCAGTGCGGAAAAGGGGGACCTCTTCGGGCAGTACTTC. Its translation: CASSAEKGDLFGQYF.

Worth noting for this clonotype: One end of the junction fails to match germline, which may point to a read error. V and J are TRBV5-1 and TRBJ1-2; TRBD1 agrees at 9 bases. Per germline, CDR1 SGHRS and CDR2 YFSETQ. This CDR3 contains 11 residues. CDR3 region: CASTWGQGHSF. The CDR3 DNA reads TGTGCCAGCACCTGGGGACAGGGTCACTCCTTC.

This clonotype was observed a single time. The CDR3 carries no conserved terminal phenylalanine or tryptophan, so it likely arises from a read error. CDR3 in amino acids: CASSTYSYAQYL. DNA for the CDR3: TGTGCCAGCAGCACCTACTCCTACGCGCAGTACCTC. The chain carries TRBV7-2 and TRBJ2-7, with D unclear. This CDR3 is 12 amino acids long. Germline loops: CDR1 SGHTA, CDR2 FQGNSA.

The chain recombines TRBV7-2 with TRBJ1-5; D possibly corresponds to TRBD1 (5 bases). V dropped 2 bases and J dropped 7 bases, with 9 bases sitting between them. CDR1 and CDR2 (germline): SGHTA, FQGNSA. CDR3 length equals 13 residues. The CDR3 DNA is TGTGCCAGCAGCTTATCAGGGCCCCAGCCCCAGCATTTT. Its protein is CASSLSGPQPQHF.

This clonotype was detected once. V usage is TRBV4-2 and J usage is TRBJ2-5, with no clear D. The CDR3 has 14 amino acids. Germline CDR1 reads LGHNA; CDR2 reads YNFKEQ. Trimming took 0 bases from V and 3 from J, leaving 8 bases between them. The CDR3 DNA sequence: TGTGCCAGCAGCCAAGACGGCAAGGAAGAGACCCAGTACTTC. Amino acid sequence: CASSQDGKEETQYF.

On this clonotype itself: Germline and junction disagree at one end, which may indicate a read error. V gene TRBV5-4 combines with J gene TRBJ2-7; the match to TRBD1 covers 8 bases. The germline V gene has CDR1 SGHNT and CDR2 YYREEE (reference sequence). The CDR3 spans 15 residues. The CDR3 DNA reads TGCGCCAGCAGCGGTGACAGGGGCCAAGCCTACGAGCAGTACTTC. It encodes CASSGDRGQAYEQYF.

The chain couples TRBV2 to TRBJ1-6; the match to TRBD1 covers 9 bases. J lost 6 bases, V lost 6 bases, and 3 bases had no gene match. The CDR3 is made up of 14 amino acids. Per germline, CDR1 SNHLY and CDR2 FYNNEI. CDR3 nucleotides: TGTGCCAGCAGGGAGGACAGGGGTAATTCACCCCTCCACTTT. The encoded protein is CASREDRGNSPLHF.